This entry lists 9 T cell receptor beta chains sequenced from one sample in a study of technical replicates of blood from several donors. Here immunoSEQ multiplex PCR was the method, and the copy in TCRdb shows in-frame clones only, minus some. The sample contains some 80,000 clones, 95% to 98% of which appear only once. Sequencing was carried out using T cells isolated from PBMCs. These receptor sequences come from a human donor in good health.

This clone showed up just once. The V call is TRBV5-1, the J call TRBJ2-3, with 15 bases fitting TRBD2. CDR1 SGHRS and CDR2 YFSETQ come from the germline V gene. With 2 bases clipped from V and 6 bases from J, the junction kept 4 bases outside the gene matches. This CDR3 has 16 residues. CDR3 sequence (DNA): TGCGCCAGCAGCTTCGGGACTAGCGGGGGGTCCGATACGCAGTATTTT. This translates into CASSFGTSGGSDTQYF. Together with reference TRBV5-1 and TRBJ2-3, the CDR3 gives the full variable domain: KAGVTQTPRYLIKTRGQQVTLSCSPISGHRSVSWYQQTPGQGLQFLFEYFSETQRNKGNFPGRFSGRQFSNSRSEMNVSTLELGDSALYLCASSFGTSGGSDTQYFGPGTRLTVL.

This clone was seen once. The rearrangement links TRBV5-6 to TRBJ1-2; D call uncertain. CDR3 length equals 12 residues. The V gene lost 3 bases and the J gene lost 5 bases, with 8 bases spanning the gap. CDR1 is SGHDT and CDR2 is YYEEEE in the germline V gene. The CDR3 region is CASSSEAYGYTF. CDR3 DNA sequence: TGTGCCAGCAGCTCGGAGGCGTATGGCTACACCTTC.

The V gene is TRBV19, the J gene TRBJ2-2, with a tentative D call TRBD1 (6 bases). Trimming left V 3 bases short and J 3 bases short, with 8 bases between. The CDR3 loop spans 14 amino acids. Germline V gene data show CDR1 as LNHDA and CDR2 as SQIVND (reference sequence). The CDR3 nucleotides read TGTGCCAGTAGTATTCCAGGGGACACCGGGGAGCTGTTTTTT. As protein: CASSIPGDTGELFF.

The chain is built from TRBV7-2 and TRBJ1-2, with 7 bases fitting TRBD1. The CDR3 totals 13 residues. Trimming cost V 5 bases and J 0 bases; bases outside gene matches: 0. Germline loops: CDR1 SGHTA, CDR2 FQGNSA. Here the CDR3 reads CASSGQANYGYTF. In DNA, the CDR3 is TGTGCCAGCAGCGGACAGGCTAACTATGGCTACACCTTC.

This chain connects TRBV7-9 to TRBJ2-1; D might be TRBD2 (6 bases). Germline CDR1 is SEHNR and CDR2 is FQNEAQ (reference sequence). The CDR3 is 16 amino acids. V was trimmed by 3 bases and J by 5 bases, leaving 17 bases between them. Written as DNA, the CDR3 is TGTGCCAGCAGCTTGGGAACTAGCAATGTCAACAATGAGCAGTTCTTC. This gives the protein CASSLGTSNVNNEQFF.

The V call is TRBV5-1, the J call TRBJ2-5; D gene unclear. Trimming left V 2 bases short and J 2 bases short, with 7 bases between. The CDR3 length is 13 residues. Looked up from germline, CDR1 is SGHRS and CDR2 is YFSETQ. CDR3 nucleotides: TGCGCCAGCAGCTTCGCCAGACAAGAGACCCAGTACTTC. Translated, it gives CASSFARQETQYF.

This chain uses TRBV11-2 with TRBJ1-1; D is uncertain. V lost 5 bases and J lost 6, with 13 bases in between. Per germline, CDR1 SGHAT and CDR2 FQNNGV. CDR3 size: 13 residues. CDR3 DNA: TGTGCCAGCAGCACGGGGAGGAGATCTGAAGCTTTCTTT. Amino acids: CASSTGRRSEAFF.

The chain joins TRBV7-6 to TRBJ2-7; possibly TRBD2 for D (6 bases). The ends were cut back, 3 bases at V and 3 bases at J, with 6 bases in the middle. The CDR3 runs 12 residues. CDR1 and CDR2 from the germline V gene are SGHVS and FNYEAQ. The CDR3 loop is CASSFGSYEQYF. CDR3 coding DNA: TGTGCCAGCAGCTTCGGGAGCTACGAGCAGTACTTC. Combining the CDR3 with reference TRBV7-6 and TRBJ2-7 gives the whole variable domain GAGVSQSPRYKVTKRGQDVALRCDPISGHVSLYWYRQALGQGPEFLTYFNYEAQQDKSGLPNDRFSAERPEGSISTLTIQRTEQRDSAMYRCASSFGSYEQYFGPGTRLTVT.

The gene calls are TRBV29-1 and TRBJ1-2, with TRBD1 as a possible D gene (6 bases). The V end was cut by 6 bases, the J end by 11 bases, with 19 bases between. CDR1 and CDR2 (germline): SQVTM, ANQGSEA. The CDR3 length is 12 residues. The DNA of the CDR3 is TGCAGCGTCGCGGGGGGCCCCGAGGGGTACACCTTC. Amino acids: CSVAGGPEGYTF.